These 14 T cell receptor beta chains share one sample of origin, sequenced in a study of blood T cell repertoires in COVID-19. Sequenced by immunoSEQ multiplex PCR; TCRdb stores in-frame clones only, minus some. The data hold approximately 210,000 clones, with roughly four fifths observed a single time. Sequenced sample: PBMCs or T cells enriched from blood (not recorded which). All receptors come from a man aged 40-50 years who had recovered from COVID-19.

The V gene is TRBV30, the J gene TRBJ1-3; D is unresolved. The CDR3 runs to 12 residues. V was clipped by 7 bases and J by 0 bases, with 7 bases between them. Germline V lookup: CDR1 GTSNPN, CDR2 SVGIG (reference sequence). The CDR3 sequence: CAYSSSGNTIYF. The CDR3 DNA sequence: TGTGCCTATTCGTCCTCTGGAAACACCATATATTTT.

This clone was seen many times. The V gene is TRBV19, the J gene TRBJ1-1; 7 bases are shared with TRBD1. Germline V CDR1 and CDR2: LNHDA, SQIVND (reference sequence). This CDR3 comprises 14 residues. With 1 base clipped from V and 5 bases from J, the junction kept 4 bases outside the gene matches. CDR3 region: CASSIAAGGTEAFF. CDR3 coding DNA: TGTGCCAGTAGTATAGCGGCAGGGGGAACTGAAGCTTTCTTT.

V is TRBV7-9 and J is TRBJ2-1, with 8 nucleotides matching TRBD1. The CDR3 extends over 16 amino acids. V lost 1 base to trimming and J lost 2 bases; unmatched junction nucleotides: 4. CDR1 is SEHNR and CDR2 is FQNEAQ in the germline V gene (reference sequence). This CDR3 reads CASSLERTGTYNEQFF. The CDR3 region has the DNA TGTGCCAGCAGCTTAGAGCGGACAGGGACCTACAATGAGCAGTTCTTC.

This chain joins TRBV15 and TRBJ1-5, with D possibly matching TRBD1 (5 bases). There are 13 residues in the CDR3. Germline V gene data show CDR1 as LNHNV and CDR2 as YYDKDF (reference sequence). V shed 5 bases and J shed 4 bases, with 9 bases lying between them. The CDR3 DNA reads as TGTGCCACCAGCCCCCAGGGAAATCAGCCCCAGCATTTT. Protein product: CATSPQGNQPQHF.

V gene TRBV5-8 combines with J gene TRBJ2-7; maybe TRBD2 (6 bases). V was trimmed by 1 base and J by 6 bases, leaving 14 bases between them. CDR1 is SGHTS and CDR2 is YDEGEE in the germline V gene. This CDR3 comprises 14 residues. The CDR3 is CASSLFLASLEQYV. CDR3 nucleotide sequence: TGTGCCAGCAGCTTGTTCCTAGCGTCCCTCGAGCAGTACGTC.

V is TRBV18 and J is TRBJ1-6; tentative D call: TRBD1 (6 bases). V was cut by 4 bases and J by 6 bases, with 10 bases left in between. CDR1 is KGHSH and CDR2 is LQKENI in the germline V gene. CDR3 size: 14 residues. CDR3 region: CASSHRDTNSPLHF. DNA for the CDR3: TGTGCCAGCTCACACCGGGACACTAATTCACCCCTCCACTTT. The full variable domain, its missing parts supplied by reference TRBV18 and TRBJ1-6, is NAGVMQNPRHLVRRRGQEARLRCSPMKGHSHVYWYRQLPEEGLKFMVYLQKENIIDESGMPKERFSAEFPKEGPSILRIQQVVRGDSAAYFCASSHRDTNSPLHFGNGTRLTVT.

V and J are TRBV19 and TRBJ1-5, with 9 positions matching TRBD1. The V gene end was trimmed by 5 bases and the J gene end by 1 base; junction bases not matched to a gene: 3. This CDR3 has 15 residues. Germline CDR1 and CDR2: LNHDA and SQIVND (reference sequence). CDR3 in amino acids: CASSADRGSNQPQHF. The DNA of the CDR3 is TGTGCCAGTAGTGCGGACAGGGGAAGCAATCAGCCCCAGCATTTT.

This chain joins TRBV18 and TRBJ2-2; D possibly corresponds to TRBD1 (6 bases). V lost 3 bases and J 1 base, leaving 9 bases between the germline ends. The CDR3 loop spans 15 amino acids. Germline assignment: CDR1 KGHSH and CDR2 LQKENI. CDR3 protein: CASSPGQLNTGELFF. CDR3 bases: TGTGCCAGCTCACCGGGACAACTGAACACCGGGGAGCTGTTTTTT.

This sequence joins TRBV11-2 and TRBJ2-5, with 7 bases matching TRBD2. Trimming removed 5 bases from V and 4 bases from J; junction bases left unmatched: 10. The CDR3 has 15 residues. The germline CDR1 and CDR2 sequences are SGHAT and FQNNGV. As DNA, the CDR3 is TGTGCCAGCAGCATGGGACTAAGTTGGGGAGAGACCCAGTACTTC. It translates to CASSMGLSWGETQYF. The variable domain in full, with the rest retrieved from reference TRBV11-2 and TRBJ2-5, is EAGVAQSPRYKIIEKRQSVAFWCNPISGHATLYWYQQILGQGPKLLIQFQNNGVVDDSQLPKDRFSAERLKGVDSTLKIQPAKLEDSAVYLCASSMGLSWGETQYFGPGTRLLVL.

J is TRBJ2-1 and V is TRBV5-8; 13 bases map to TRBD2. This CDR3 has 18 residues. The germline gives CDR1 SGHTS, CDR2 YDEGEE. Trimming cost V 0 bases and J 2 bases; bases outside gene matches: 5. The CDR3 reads CASSLGTSGRVAYNEQFF. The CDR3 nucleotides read TGTGCCAGCAGCTTGGGGACTAGCGGGAGAGTGGCCTACAATGAGCAGTTCTTC. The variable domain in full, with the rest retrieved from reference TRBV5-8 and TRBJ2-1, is EAGVTQSPTHLIKTRGQQATLRCSPISGHTSVYWYQQALGLGLQFLLWYDEGEERNRGNFPPRFSGRQFPNYSSELNVNALELEDSALYLCASSLGTSGRVAYNEQFFGPGTRLTVL.

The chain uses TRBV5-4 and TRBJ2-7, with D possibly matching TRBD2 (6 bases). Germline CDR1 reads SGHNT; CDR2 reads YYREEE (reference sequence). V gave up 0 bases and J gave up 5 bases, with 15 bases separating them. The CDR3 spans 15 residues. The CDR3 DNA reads TGTGCCAGCAGCTTGGCCGGGACTTCCATTAACGAGCAGTACTTC. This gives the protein CASSLAGTSINEQYF.

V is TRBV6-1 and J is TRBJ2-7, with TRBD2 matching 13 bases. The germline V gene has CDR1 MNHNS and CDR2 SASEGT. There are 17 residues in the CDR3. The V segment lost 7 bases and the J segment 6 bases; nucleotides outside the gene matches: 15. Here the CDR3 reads CASNDIPGLAGVGEQYF. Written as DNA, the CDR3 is TGTGCCAGCAATGATATCCCCGGACTAGCGGGAGTGGGCGAGCAGTACTTC.

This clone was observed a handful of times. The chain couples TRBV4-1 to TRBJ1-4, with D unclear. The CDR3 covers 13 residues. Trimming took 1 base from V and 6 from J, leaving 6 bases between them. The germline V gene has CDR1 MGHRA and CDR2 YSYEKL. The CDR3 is CASSQGRDEKLFF. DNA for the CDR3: TGCGCCAGCAGCCAAGGGAGGGATGAAAAACTGTTTTTT.

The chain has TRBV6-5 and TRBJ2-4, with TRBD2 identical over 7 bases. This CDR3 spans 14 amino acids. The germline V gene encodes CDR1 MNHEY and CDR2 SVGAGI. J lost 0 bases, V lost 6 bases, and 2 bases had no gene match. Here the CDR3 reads CASSGGTAKNIQYF. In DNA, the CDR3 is TGTGCCAGCAGCGGGGGGACAGCCAAAAACATTCAGTACTTC.